This note documents a single T cell receptor beta chain sequence. The target of this receptor is not known. No clone much larger than this one lies a single base away; base qualities are absent. In the paper's terms, the time point label means: 4-8 weeks after completion of therapy. The patients had received solid-organ transplants and had cytomegalovirus that was drug-resistant/recurrent. Approximately nine trial participants were selected for repertoire analysis based on availability of post-therapy peripheral blood mononuclear cells. A BD FACSAria III was used to sort viable CD3+CD8+CD4- lymphocytes from PBMCs. The Qiagen DNeasy Kit was used to extract genomic DNA from the sorted cells. The sample belongs to a study of T cell therapy after organ transplantation (dated by TCRdb to about 2019). Some background on the complete study: Autologous CMV-specific T cells, expanded in vitro for approximately 2 weeks with a peptide pool of 30 HLA class I and II CMV epitopes, were used as therapy products. Of the roughly ten patients, eight were classified as clinical responders and two as nonresponders. Patients were given up to 6 doses of T cells at 2-week intervals and were followed for 29 weeks after finishing therapy. Blood samples for the short-term post-therapy time point were taken 4 to 8 weeks after therapy ended. Only about 85% of the 10 patients had long-term post-therapy samples available. Patients received a median of 1.92 x 10^8 CMV-specific T cells across 2 to 6 intravenous infusions. This study was a follow-up analysis of the TRBV repertoire from an open-label phase I trial that tested autologous CMV-specific adoptive T cell therapy in people who had received solid-organ transplants. Overall results and qualifications from the work: Post-therapy reconstitution appeared to include both transferred clonotypes and endogenous clonotypes not detected in the therapy products. The small number of expansions detected in nonresponders may be due to reduced sample coverage caused by poor CD8+ T cell yield. Nonresponders showed marked pretherapy clonal expansions with minimal repertoire change after therapy. Fold change in CD8 clonality after therapy inversely correlated with pretherapy clonality, suggesting less biased repertoires were more receptive to remodeling. Because the cohort was small, confounders such as concurrent antirejection and antiviral medications could not be assessed.

Per the germline V gene (reference sequence), MNHEY is the CDR1 and SMNVEV is the CDR2. Trimming takes 4 bases from V and 2 bases from J, and the germline ends sit 11 bases apart. From the cysteine up to the phenylalanine, the CDR3 has a length of 14 residues. Only the CDR3 portion is preserved as DNA: 42 bases, with reading frame beginning at the first base. TRB CDR3 regions were amplified from genomic DNA with the immunoSEQ two-step, bias-controlled multiplex PCR assay. CDR3 libraries were sequenced on an Illumina NextSeq 500. Regarding the original processing steps: The immunoSEQ Analyzer platform was used for initial alignment and bioinformatics, including bias normalization against synthetic CDR3 analogs. Annotation of V, D and J genes was based on the definitions in the IMGT database. Additional TRBV analyses were carried out with default settings in VDJtools version 1.1.10 and the R package tcR version 2.2.1.11. For the GLIPH analysis, version 1.0 was run with default settings. To test for significant clonotype frequency changes in CDR3 sequences with at least 5 reads, a 2-sided binomial test with Benjamini-Hochberg correction (alpha = 0.01) was used. Imported from immuneACCESS, the table was reduced by TCRdb to in-frame sequences with V and J called. These copies leave out some clones; in studies compared against another copy, an unresolved V gene accounts for under half, and the cause of the remainder is not known. The V and J calls and the clone size are those of that table, but D and trimming were determined from the DNA. The sample profile shows around 4,500 clones; 65% to 70% of them were found once. Jointly, the top ten make up around 38% of the sample.

Sample: CD8+ T cells from blood, taken after autologous CMV-specific T cell therapy. Recombination linked TRBV27 to TRBJ1-1, with TRBD1 perhaps the D gene, on 6 matching bases. The TCR was taken from a human patient who had received a solid organ transplant and had CMV disease. Some T cells may have been brought in with the graft after a transplant. CDR3 protein: CASSSRGYNTEAFF. The sequenced DNA: TGTGCCAGCAGTTCCAGGGGTTACAACACTGAAGCTTTCTTT.